The clone carrying this T cell receptor (beta chain) was seen repeatedly, ten times or more. Its antigen is still unknown. TCRdb called the 5' RACE reads again in MiXCR, with one record for every CDR3 protein. The table records 99,000 or so distinct CDR3 sequences, about 5.8% of them present only once. The data derive from a study of T cells after yellow fever vaccination. The overall study: Fractions containing few cells were prepared with SMART-Seq v4 Ultra Low Input. The study's findings and limits: Although the secondary response was weaker, it peaked faster, at day 5 versus 15. The bulk population could contribute abundant contaminating clonotypes to FACS-sorted repertoires. Once the booster was given, most primary-vaccination clones reappeared, at roughly 96% for CD4 and approximately 88% for CD8.

This TCR came from a man aged 18 to 30 who received the YFV17D yellow fever vaccine. The material sequenced was CD8+ T cells sorted from PBMCs, taken 10 days after the yellow fever booster vaccination.

In DNA, the CDR3 is TGTGCCAGCAGCCCAGGGGGGGCTGGCGGGCCCCAGCATTTT. Protein: CASSPGGAGGPQHF. The chain employs TRBV9 and TRBJ1-5, with 7 bases identical to TRBD1. After removal of 4 bases from V and 9 bases from J, the junction contained 10 bases not matched to a gene. Germline assignment: CDR1 SGDLS and CDR2 YYNGEE. This CDR3 comprises 14 residues.